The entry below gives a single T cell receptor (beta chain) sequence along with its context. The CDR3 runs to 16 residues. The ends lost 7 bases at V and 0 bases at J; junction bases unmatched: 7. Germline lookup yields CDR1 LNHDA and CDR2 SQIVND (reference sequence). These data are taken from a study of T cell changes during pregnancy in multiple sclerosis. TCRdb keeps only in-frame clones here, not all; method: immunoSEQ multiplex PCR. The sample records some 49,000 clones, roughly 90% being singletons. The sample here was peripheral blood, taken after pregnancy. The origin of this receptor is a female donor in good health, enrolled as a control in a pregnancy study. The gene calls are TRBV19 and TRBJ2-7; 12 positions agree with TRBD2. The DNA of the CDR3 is TGTGCCAGTACCCGGACTAGCGGGGATAGCTCCTACGAGCAGTACTTC. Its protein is CASTRTSGDSSYEQYF.